There are a few counts of the clone carrying this T cell receptor (beta chain). Antigen specificity is unknown. The data are from a study of beta chain features in type 1 diabetes. The V and J ends lost 0 bases and 1 base, in that order; junction bases with no gene match: 14. This CDR3 is built from 20 residues. CDR1 and CDR2 from the germline V gene are SGDLS and YYNGEE. Of the isolated RNA, all was reverse transcribed, and so the sequenced material was expressed TCRB transcripts. Generated by immunoSEQ multiplex PCR, the TCRdb table keeps only in-frame clones and is missing some. Among about 270,000 clones, roughly an eighth were seen once, and the ten largest hold more than 0.015%. Heparinised blood was drawn once per donor, averaging about 116 mL. CD45RO/CCR7/CD25/CD127/CD95/CD27 sorting isolated CD4+ naive, central memory, regulatory and stem cell-like memory cells. Study-level results: Moderate but significant shortening of TCRB CDR3s was recorded in all four CD4+ subsets from Type 1 diabetes patients. The naive, central memory and Treg TCRB repertoires of patients appeared to be more similar to one another than those of healthy donors. Amplification by PCR could prefer shorter templates, with the same effect in patients and controls.

This chain connects TRBV9 to TRBJ2-3, with 10 bases identical to TRBD2. The clonotype was recovered from a young man with type 1 diabetes. Sequenced sample: naive CD4+ T cells from blood. The CDR3 reads CASSVDVVGLAGERTDTQYF. For the CDR3, the DNA is TGTGCCAGCAGCGTAGACGTCGTTGGGCTAGCGGGAGAACGCACAGATACGCAGTATTTT.